Listed below are T cell receptor beta chains from one sample, sequenced in a study of cytomegalovirus exposure and HLA in healthy donors. The protocol was immunoSEQ multiplex PCR, while the TCRdb copy is restricted to in-frame clones and leaves out a portion. The sample yields about 180,000 clones, around 75% seen once. Sequencing was performed on PBMCs. The receptors originated from a male donor in good health and CMV-seronegative. Both conserved end residues are part of each CDR3. The order of the fields is D gene, clone size, J gene, V gene, CDR3 DNA, CDR3 protein. D genes are given only for firm matches. For some rows the clone size is stated as once, few or many, or as a class when expanded; others skip it.

D gene: TRBD2
clone size: -
J gene: TRBJ2-3
V gene: TRBV9
CDR3 DNA: TGTGCCAGCAGCGTCAACCCGGGACTAGCGGGGGGCACAGATACGCAGTATTTT
CDR3 protein: CASSVNPGLAGGTDTQYF

D gene: -
clone size: few
J gene: TRBJ1-6
V gene: TRBV6-5
CDR3 DNA: TGTGCCAGCAGTTACGCGAAGGGGCCCCATTCACCCCTCCACTTT
CDR3 protein: CASSYAKGPHSPLHF

D gene: -
clone size: -
J gene: TRBJ2-3
V gene: TRBV20-1
CDR3 DNA: TGCAGACCCTACCTCACAGATACGCAGTATTTT
CDR3 protein: CRPYLTDTQYF

D gene: -
clone size: -
J gene: TRBJ2-1
V gene: TRBV6-6
CDR3 DNA: TGTGCCAGCAGGGGGCAGGGTTTGTGGGTCTTC
CDR3 protein: CASRGQGLWVF

D gene: TRBD1
clone size: -
J gene: TRBJ2-3
V gene: TRBV4-3
CDR3 DNA: TGCGCCAGCAGCCAGGCCGGGACAGGGGGCACAGATACGCAGTATTTT
CDR3 protein: CASSQAGTGGTDTQYF

D gene: TRBD1
clone size: -
J gene: TRBJ2-3
V gene: TRBV4-1
CDR3 DNA: TGCGCCAGCAGCCAAGAAAAAACTTTCGGACAGGGAAAAAGCGCAGATACGCAGTATTTT
CDR3 protein: CASSQEKTFGQGKSADTQYF

D gene: -
clone size: -
J gene: TRBJ2-6
V gene: TRBV2
CDR3 DNA: TGTGCCAGCAGTAACCCCTGGACTCTCTCTGGGGCCAACGTCCTGACTTTC
CDR3 protein: CASSNPWTLSGANVLTF

D gene: TRBD1
clone size: -
J gene: TRBJ1-1
V gene: TRBV28
CDR3 DNA: TGTGCCAGCAGGACAGGGGACACTGAAGCTTTCTTT
CDR3 protein: CASRTGDTEAFF

D gene: -
clone size: -
J gene: TRBJ2-1
V gene: TRBV27
CDR3 DNA: TGTGCCAGCAGTCCCGGACAGTTCTCCTACAATGAGCAGTTCTTC
CDR3 protein: CASSPGQFSYNEQFF

D gene: -
clone size: -
J gene: TRBJ2-1
V gene: TRBV9
CDR3 DNA: TGTGCCAGCAGCGTAGGGGAGTACAATGAGCAGTTCTTC
CDR3 protein: CASSVGEYNEQFF

D gene: -
clone size: few
J gene: TRBJ1-5
V gene: TRBV28
CDR3 DNA: TGTGCCAGCAGCCCGGACAAATGGGATCAGCCCCAGCATTTT
CDR3 protein: CASSPDKWDQPQHF

D gene: -
clone size: -
J gene: TRBJ2-1
V gene: TRBV19
CDR3 DNA: TGTGCCAGTAGGCCGATAGAGGGAGGCGAGCAGTTCTTC
CDR3 protein: CASRPIEGGEQFF

D gene: TRBD2
clone size: few
J gene: TRBJ2-2
V gene: TRBV9
CDR3 DNA: TGTGCCAGCAGCGTATATAGCGGGAGAGGCACCGGGGAGCTGTTTTTT
CDR3 protein: CASSVYSGRGTGELFF

D gene: TRBD2
clone size: once
J gene: TRBJ2-2
V gene: TRBV29-1
CDR3 DNA: TGCAGCGTCATCGGACTAGCGGGAGGTTTCACCGGGGAGCTGTTTTTT
CDR3 protein: CSVIGLAGGFTGELFF

D gene: -
clone size: -
J gene: TRBJ1-1
V gene: TRBV6-5
CDR3 DNA: TGTGCCAGCAGTCGGGACACACAACAGACTGAAGCTTTCTTT
CDR3 protein: CASSRDTQQTEAFF

D gene: -
clone size: -
J gene: TRBJ1-2
V gene: TRBV6-1
CDR3 DNA: TGTGCCAGCAGTGAACAAGAGTGGGGGCTCGTCGCCTATGGCTACACCTTC
CDR3 protein: CASSEQEWGLVAYGYTF

D gene: TRBD2
clone size: -
J gene: TRBJ2-7
V gene: TRBV5-1
CDR3 DNA: TGCGCCAGCAGCCCTGGACTAGCGGAGGTAGGGGAGCAGTACTTC
CDR3 protein: CASSPGLAEVGEQYF

D gene: -
clone size: -
J gene: TRBJ1-3
V gene: TRBV5-6
CDR3 DNA: TGTGCCAGCAGCCCTACAGGGAGTGGAAACACCATATATTTT
CDR3 protein: CASSPTGSGNTIYF

D gene: TRBD2
clone size: -
J gene: TRBJ2-3
V gene: TRBV5-4
CDR3 DNA: TGTGCCAGCAGCTTGACTAGCGGGAGTGCCACAGATACGCAGTATTTT
CDR3 protein: CASSLTSGSATDTQYF

D gene: -
clone size: -
J gene: TRBJ2-1
V gene: TRBV30
CDR3 DNA: TGTGCCTGGAGTGGGGAGGTCCGCTCCTACAATGAGCAGTTCTTC
CDR3 protein: CAWSGEVRSYNEQFF

D gene: TRBD1
clone size: -
J gene: TRBJ1-3
V gene: TRBV28
CDR3 DNA: TGTGCCAGCAGTTTAAGGGACAGGGTCTCTGGAAACACCATATATTTT
CDR3 protein: CASSLRDRVSGNTIYF

D gene: TRBD1
clone size: -
J gene: TRBJ2-1
V gene: TRBV9
CDR3 DNA: TGTGCCAGCAGCGTGCGGGACAGGGTCTACAATGAGCAGTTCTTC
CDR3 protein: CASSVRDRVYNEQFF

D gene: -
clone size: once
J gene: TRBJ1-4
V gene: TRBV7-8
CDR3 DNA: TGTGCCAGCAGCCCACGGACGAGGGGGGGCACTAATGAAAAACTGTTTTTT
CDR3 protein: CASSPRTRGGTNEKLFF

D gene: TRBD1
clone size: -
J gene: TRBJ1-6
V gene: TRBV6-5
CDR3 DNA: TGTGCCACTGGACAACGACAGGGATATAATTCACCCCTCCACTTT
CDR3 protein: CATGQRQGYNSPLHF

D gene: -
clone size: -
J gene: TRBJ2-2
V gene: TRBV28
CDR3 DNA: TGTGCCAACCCATTTAGCAGGGGCCCCGCGAACACCGGGGAGCTGTTTTTT
CDR3 protein: CANPFSRGPANTGELFF

D gene: TRBD1
clone size: -
J gene: TRBJ2-1
V gene: TRBV5-1
CDR3 DNA: TGCGCCAGCAGCTTGGACAGGGGGCCTGAGCAGTTCTTC
CDR3 protein: CASSLDRGPEQFF

D gene: -
clone size: -
J gene: TRBJ2-1
V gene: TRBV4-2
CDR3 DNA: TGTGCCAGCAGCCTCGAGGGGGACTACCTTAAAAGCTCCTACAATGAGCAGTTCTTC
CDR3 protein: CASSLEGDYLKSSYNEQFF

D gene: TRBD2
clone size: -
J gene: TRBJ2-4
V gene: TRBV11-1
CDR3 DNA: TGTGCCAGCAGCCCGAGGACTAGGGAAAACATTCAGTACTTC
CDR3 protein: CASSPRTRENIQYF

D gene: -
clone size: few
J gene: TRBJ1-5
V gene: TRBV30
CDR3 DNA: TGTGCCTGGAGGGAGAACGAAAATCAGCCCCAGCATTTT
CDR3 protein: CAWRENENQPQHF

D gene: TRBD1
clone size: -
J gene: TRBJ1-1
V gene: TRBV4-3
CDR3 DNA: TGCGCCAGCAGCCAAGTCGCCTCAGGGGGCACTGAAGCTTTCTTT
CDR3 protein: CASSQVASGGTEAFF

D gene: TRBD1
clone size: -
J gene: TRBJ1-6
V gene: TRBV27
CDR3 DNA: TGTGCCAGCAGTTTGACGGGGACAGGGAATTCACCCCTCCACTTT
CDR3 protein: CASSLTGTGNSPLHF

D gene: TRBD2
clone size: -
J gene: TRBJ2-7
V gene: TRBV28
CDR3 DNA: TGTGCCAGCAGTTTTACAACTAGCGGGAGTTACGAGCAGTACTTC
CDR3 protein: CASSFTTSGSYEQYF

D gene: -
clone size: -
J gene: TRBJ1-5
V gene: TRBV30
CDR3 DNA: TGTGCCGCCGGGAGCAATCAGCCCCAGCATTTT
CDR3 protein: CAAGSNQPQHF

D gene: -
clone size: -
J gene: TRBJ2-1
V gene: TRBV5-1
CDR3 DNA: TGCGCCAGCAGGGTACCCGGGACACCGAAAGGCAATGAGCAGTTCTTC
CDR3 protein: CASRVPGTPKGNEQFF

D gene: TRBD2
clone size: -
J gene: TRBJ2-3
V gene: TRBV4-1
CDR3 DNA: TGCGCAAGCAGCCAAGTCATACTAGCGGGGGCCGGCACAGATACGCAGTATTTT
CDR3 protein: CASSQVILAGAGTDTQYF

D gene: -
clone size: -
J gene: TRBJ1-3
V gene: TRBV28
CDR3 DNA: TGTGCCAGCAGTCCAGGGACTGTGGCTGGAAACACCATATATTTT
CDR3 protein: CASSPGTVAGNTIYF

D gene: -
clone size: once
J gene: TRBJ1-5
V gene: TRBV6-5
CDR3 DNA: TGTGCCAGCAGTAAGAGGGGCAATCAGCCCCAGCATTTT
CDR3 protein: CASSKRGNQPQHF

D gene: -
clone size: -
J gene: TRBJ2-2
V gene: TRBV11-3
CDR3 DNA: TGTGCCAGCAGCTTCGGCGGGGAGCTGTTTTTT
CDR3 protein: CASSFGGELFF

D gene: -
clone size: once
J gene: TRBJ2-7
V gene: TRBV27
CDR3 DNA: TGTGCCAGCAGTTTATCCCAATCCTACGAGCAGTACTTC
CDR3 protein: CASSLSQSYEQYF

D gene: -
clone size: -
J gene: TRBJ1-5
V gene: TRBV9
CDR3 DNA: TGTGCCAGCAGCGTGGTTTCGGGGTCAGGGCCCCAGCATTTT
CDR3 protein: CASSVVSGSGPQHF

D gene: -
clone size: few
J gene: TRBJ1-2
V gene: TRBV6-5
CDR3 DNA: TGTGCCAGCAGTACCACAGGGACCCTCTATGGCTACACCTTC
CDR3 protein: CASSTTGTLYGYTF

D gene: TRBD2
clone size: -
J gene: TRBJ2-1
V gene: TRBV18
CDR3 DNA: TGTGCCAGCTCCTTGACTAGCGGGAGCTACAATGAGCAGTTCTTC
CDR3 protein: CASSLTSGSYNEQFF

D gene: TRBD2
clone size: -
J gene: TRBJ2-1
V gene: TRBV7-9
CDR3 DNA: TGTGCCAGCAGCCGAGATCTAGCGGGGTACAATGAGCAGTTCTTC
CDR3 protein: CASSRDLAGYNEQFF

D gene: -
clone size: few
J gene: TRBJ1-3
V gene: TRBV30
CDR3 DNA: TGTGCCTGGAGTACGCAGGGAGGAAACACCATATATTTT
CDR3 protein: CAWSTQGGNTIYF

D gene: TRBD2
clone size: -
J gene: TRBJ2-1
V gene: TRBV7-9
CDR3 DNA: TGTGCCAGCAGCCTCGAATCTAGCGGGAGGGTCTATGAGCAGTTCTTC
CDR3 protein: CASSLESSGRVYEQFF

D gene: -
clone size: -
J gene: TRBJ1-5
V gene: TRBV5-1
CDR3 DNA: TGCGCCAGCAGCCAGGACAGCCCCAATCAGCCCCAGCATTTT
CDR3 protein: CASSQDSPNQPQHF

D gene: -
clone size: -
J gene: TRBJ2-3
V gene: TRBV25-1
CDR3 DNA: TGTGCCAGCAGTGGAGGGTGGCAGGTTGGGCTACTCACAGATACGCAGTATTTT
CDR3 protein: CASSGGWQVGLLTDTQYF

D gene: -
clone size: once
J gene: TRBJ2-7
V gene: TRBV12-5
CDR3 DNA: TGTGCTAGTGGTCTAGACTCAAATGGGAGATTGTCCTACGAGCAGTACTTC
CDR3 protein: CASGLDSNGRLSYEQYF

D gene: -
clone size: once
J gene: TRBJ1-4
V gene: TRBV4-3
CDR3 DNA: TGCGCCAGCAGCCAAGGAGAGGGGGGGTGGGGTAATGAAAAACTGTTTTTT
CDR3 protein: CASSQGEGGWGNEKLFF